Described below is a single T cell receptor (beta chain) sequence and its context. Antigen: not known. The source of the sample is a study of cytomegalovirus exposure and HLA in healthy donors. On the study more broadly: Early on, a data release was issued that held tens of millions of unique TCRs from HLA-typed donors. The study, taken as a whole, reports: Apparent HLA restriction characterized most CMV-associated TCR beta chains in a later analysis. Using the classifier, cytomegalovirus status was reportedly diagnosed with high specificity and sensitivity.

The PCR contained 60 Vbeta and 13 Jbeta primers. Profiled with immunoSEQ multiplex PCR; TCRdb holds only in-frame clones, not every one. This sample has about 180,000 clones, with 75% to 85% found just once. Trimming stripped 7 bases from V and 4 bases from J, with 17 bases between. Per germline, CDR1 SGDLS and CDR2 YYNGEE. The CDR3 runs 14 residues. Sequenced material: PBMCs. The chain links TRBV9 to TRBJ1-1, with D tentatively TRBD1 (5 bases). The source of this sequence is an older woman in good health and CMV-seropositive. The CDR3 reads CASGGIGRSTEAFF. As DNA, the CDR3 is TGTGCCAGCGGGGGGATCGGGAGGAGCACTGAAGCTTTCTTT.